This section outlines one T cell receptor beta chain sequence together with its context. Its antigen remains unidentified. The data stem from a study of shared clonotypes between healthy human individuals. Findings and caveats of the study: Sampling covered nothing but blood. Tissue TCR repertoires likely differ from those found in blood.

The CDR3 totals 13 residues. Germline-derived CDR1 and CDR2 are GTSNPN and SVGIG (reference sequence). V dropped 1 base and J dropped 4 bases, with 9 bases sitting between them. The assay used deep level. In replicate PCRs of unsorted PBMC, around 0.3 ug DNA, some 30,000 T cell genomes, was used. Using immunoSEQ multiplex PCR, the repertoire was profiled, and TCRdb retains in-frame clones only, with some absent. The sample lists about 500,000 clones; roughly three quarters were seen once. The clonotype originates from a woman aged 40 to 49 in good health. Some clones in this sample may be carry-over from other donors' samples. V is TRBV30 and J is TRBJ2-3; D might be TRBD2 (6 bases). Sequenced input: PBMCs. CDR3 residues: CAWSAGLSDTQYF. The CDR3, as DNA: TGTGCCTGGAGTGCGGGACTGTCAGATACGCAGTATTTT.